The 21 T cell receptor beta chains below come from one sample, sequenced in a study of blood T cell repertoires in COVID-19. Repertoires were generated with immunoSEQ multiplex PCR, while TCRdb's copy carries only in-frame clones and drops some. The table has about 120,000 clones, roughly 83% seen once. The sample consisted of peripheral blood. Every receptor here comes from a man younger than 45 with acute or convalescent COVID-19.

The chain couples TRBV5-8 to TRBJ1-5; 8 nucleotides agree with TRBD1. CDR1 is SGHTS, CDR2 YDEGEE, per germline. The CDR3 spans 13 residues. J was trimmed by 9 bases and V by 7 bases; bases with no gene match: 9. The CDR3 nucleotides are TGTGCCAGCGGCGTCAGGGGGCTTAGGCCCCAGCATTTT. Translating gives CASGVRGLRPQHF.

This sequence joins TRBV6-1 and TRBJ1-5; D gene ambiguous. Trimming shortened V by 2 bases and J by 11 bases, and 10 bases separated the two germline ends. Germline CDR1 MNHNS, CDR2 SASEGT. The CDR3 contains 12 residues. The CDR3 DNA reads as TGTGCCAGCAGTGAAATGGGCCAGACCCAGCATTTT. The encoded protein is CASSEMGQTQHF.

The V call is TRBV5-6, the J call TRBJ1-6, with D maybe TRBD1 (5 bases). This CDR3 has 14 residues. Trimming took off 2 bases at V and 7 bases at J, with 10 bases between the two ends. The germline V gene has CDR1 SGHDT and CDR2 YYEEEE. CDR3 in amino acids: CASSFEPGNSPLHF. DNA for the CDR3: TGTGCCAGCAGCTTTGAGCCAGGGAATTCACCCCTCCACTTT.

This rearrangement joins TRBV2 to TRBJ1-5, with 8 bases identical to TRBD1. There are 13 residues in the CDR3. V trimming: 7 bases; J trimming: 4 bases; junction bases outside the gene matches: 3. Germline V CDR1 and CDR2: SNHLY, FYNNEI. The CDR3 DNA is TGTGCCAGCAAGGACAGGGTAAATCAGCCCCAGCATTTT. Its translation: CASKDRVNQPQHF.

The chain carries TRBV29-1 and TRBJ1-2; D gene ambiguous. The CDR3 has 12 amino acids. V lost 2 bases to trimming and J lost 4 bases, with 8 bases between them. Germline V gives CDR1 SQVTM, CDR2 ANQGSEA. The CDR3 loop is CSVESGLYGYTF. In DNA, the CDR3 is TGCAGCGTTGAATCAGGCCTCTATGGCTACACCTTC.

The CDR3 is CATSRDRMGRGDQPQHF. Written as DNA, the CDR3 is TGTGCCACCAGCAGAGATCGGATGGGAAGGGGCGATCAGCCCCAGCATTTT. The chain uses TRBV15 and TRBJ1-5, with D tentatively TRBD1 (5 bases). V lost 0 bases and J 5 bases, leaving 17 bases between the germline ends. This CDR3 comprises 17 residues. Germline V CDR1 and CDR2: LNHNV, YYDKDF (reference sequence).

The chain links TRBV10-3 to TRBJ2-3; 12 nucleotides align to TRBD2. The germline V gene encodes CDR1 ENHRY and CDR2 SYGVKD. CDR3 length equals 15 residues. V lost 6 bases and J lost 5; bases outside the gene matches: 6. The CDR3 region is CAIRRLAGVGDTQYF. The DNA of the CDR3 is TGTGCCATCAGACGACTAGCGGGAGTAGGAGATACGCAGTATTTT.

The CDR3 DNA is TGTGCCAGCAGCTTAATAAGGGGATTGCGCACAGATACGCAGTATTTT. This translates into CASSLIRGLRTDTQYF. The chain uses TRBV11-2 and TRBJ2-3, with D maybe TRBD1 (5 bases). The germline CDR1 and CDR2 sequences are SGHAT and FQNNGV. With 2 bases removed from V and 1 base from J, the gap between germline ends came to 13 bases. The CDR3 is made up of 16 amino acids.

This clone appeared a few times. V is TRBV11-2 and J is TRBJ2-7; 9 bases align to TRBD1. Germline lookup yields CDR1 SGHAT and CDR2 FQNNGV. The CDR3 spans 15 residues. The junction had 4 bases not matched to a gene; V was cut back by 1 base and J by 3 bases. The CDR3 coding sequence is TGTGCCAGCAGCTTAGGGGGGACAGGGAGCTACGAGCAGTACTTC. Amino acid sequence: CASSLGGTGSYEQYF.

The chain combines TRBV11-3 with TRBJ2-2; TRBD1 is a possible D gene (6 bases). This CDR3 spans 15 amino acids. Trimming cost V 5 bases and J 5 bases, with 15 bases left between them. Germline values: CDR1 SGHNT, CDR2 YENEEA. CDR3 amino acids: CASSARQGLTGELFF. CDR3 sequence (DNA): TGTGCCAGCAGCGCCCGGCAGGGGCTAACCGGGGAGCTGTTTTTT.

V is TRBV30 and J is TRBJ1-2; 8 bases line up with TRBD1. The CDR3 runs 13 residues. With 2 bases clipped from V and 7 bases from J, the junction kept 6 bases outside the gene matches. CDR1 and CDR2 (germline): GTSNPN, SVGIG (reference sequence). DNA for the CDR3: TGTGCCTGGAGTTTGGGAACAGGGGGTGGCTACACCTTC. As protein: CAWSLGTGGGYTF.

The chain employs TRBV19 and TRBJ2-7, with D unresolved. The CDR3 has 13 amino acids. Trimming removed 4 bases from V and 1 base from J, with 8 bases in between. Germline V gives CDR1 LNHDA, CDR2 SQIVND (reference sequence). CDR3 bases: TGTGCCAGTAGTACCCGACATTCCTACGAGCAGTACTTC. This translates into CASSTRHSYEQYF.

The chain has TRBV24-1 and TRBJ2-3, with a tentative D call TRBD1 (6 bases). The V end lost 3 bases, the J end lost 5 bases, and 11 bases lay between the germline ends. Per germline, CDR1 KGHDR and CDR2 SFDVKD. This CDR3 is 14 amino acids long. The DNA of the CDR3 is TGTGCCACCAGTGATCACAGGGTTGGAGATACGCAGTATTTT. Encoded protein: CATSDHRVGDTQYF.

The chain combines TRBV30 with TRBJ1-2; D is undetermined. V lost 3 bases and J lost 5, with 13 bases in between. The CDR3 is 13 amino acids. CDR1 and CDR2 (germline): GTSNPN, SVGIG (reference sequence). In nucleotides, the CDR3 is TGTGCCTGGAGCAGCCGAGGAGAGTATGGCTACACCTTC. Translation: CAWSSRGEYGYTF.

At least ten counts were recorded for this clone. This chain connects TRBV18 to TRBJ1-6, with a tentative D call TRBD1 (6 bases). Germline lookup yields CDR1 KGHSH and CDR2 LQKENI. The CDR3 has 14 amino acids. The germline V and J ends were trimmed by 3 bases and 14 bases, with 17 bases remaining between them. CDR3 loop: CASSPTHQAGALHF. The DNA for the CDR3 is TGTGCCAGCTCACCTACACACCAGGCAGGGGCCCTCCACTTT. Drawing the rest from reference TRBV18 and TRBJ1-6, the complete variable domain is NAGVMQNPRHLVRRRGQEARLRCSPMKGHSHVYWYRQLPEEGLKFMVYLQKENIIDESGMPKERFSAEFPKEGPSILRIQQVVRGDSAAYFCASSPTHQAGALHFGNGTRLTVT.

The chain uses TRBV5-1 and TRBJ2-5; possible D gene TRBD1, 5 bases. This CDR3 comprises 14 residues. The V end lost 2 bases, the J end lost 6 bases, and 14 bases lay between the germline ends. The germline gives CDR1 SGHRS, CDR2 YFSETQ. As DNA, the CDR3 is TGCGCCAGCAGCTTCCTAATGTCAGGGCAGACCCAGTACTTC. This translates into CASSFLMSGQTQYF.

This clone has only a few counts. The rearrangement uses TRBV2 and TRBJ1-4; TRBD1 matches at 10 bases. From germline, CDR1 is SNHLY and CDR2 FYNNEI. The length of the CDR3 is 14 residues. V lost 6 bases to trimming and J lost 8 bases; unmatched junction nucleotides: 6. The CDR3 sequence is CASSTGTGVEKLFF. The CDR3, as DNA: TGTGCCAGCAGCACCGGGACAGGGGTCGAAAAACTGTTTTTT.

The rearrangement links TRBV4-1 to TRBJ2-1, with D possibly TRBD2 on 9 matching bases. V lost 5 bases and J lost 6, with 35 bases in between. CDR3 length: 21 amino acids. The V gene's germline CDR1 is MGHRA and CDR2 YSYEKL. The CDR3 reads CASSDNGQGTTGTSSINEQFF. The DNA of the CDR3 is TGCGCCAGCAGCGATAACGGACAGGGCACAACCGGGACTAGCAGCATCAATGAGCAGTTCTTC.

The J gene is TRBJ1-2, the V gene TRBV4-3, with 9 bases matching TRBD1. Germline V gives CDR1 LGHNA, CDR2 YSLEER. The CDR3 consists of 15 residues. V was clipped by 0 bases and J by 7 bases; unmatched bases: 6. DNA for the CDR3: TGCGCCAGCAGCCAAGATCAGGGACAGGGTCGTGGCTACACCTTC. Translated, it gives CASSQDQGQGRGYTF.

The chain has TRBV29-1 and TRBJ2-3; TRBD2 agrees at 12 bases. V gave up 0 bases and J gave up 2 bases; unmatched junction bases: 9. The CDR3 spans 18 residues. Per germline, CDR1 SQVTM and CDR2 ANQGSEA. The CDR3 DNA reads as TGCAGCGTTGAAGATCTTTTCCGGACTAGCGGGATCACAGATACGCAGTATTTT. This sequence encodes CSVEDLFRTSGITDTQYF.

This clone was counted only a few times. The V and J genes are TRBV6-2 or TRBV6-3 and TRBJ2-6; D unresolved. Germline values: CDR1 MNHEY, CDR2 SVGEGT. This CDR3 has 14 amino acids. Trimming pared 6 bases from V and 0 bases from J, leaving 6 bases between. The DNA for the CDR3 is TGTGCCAGCAGCCCCTCCTCTGGGGCCAACGTCCTGACTTTC. Amino acid sequence: CASSPSSGANVLTF.